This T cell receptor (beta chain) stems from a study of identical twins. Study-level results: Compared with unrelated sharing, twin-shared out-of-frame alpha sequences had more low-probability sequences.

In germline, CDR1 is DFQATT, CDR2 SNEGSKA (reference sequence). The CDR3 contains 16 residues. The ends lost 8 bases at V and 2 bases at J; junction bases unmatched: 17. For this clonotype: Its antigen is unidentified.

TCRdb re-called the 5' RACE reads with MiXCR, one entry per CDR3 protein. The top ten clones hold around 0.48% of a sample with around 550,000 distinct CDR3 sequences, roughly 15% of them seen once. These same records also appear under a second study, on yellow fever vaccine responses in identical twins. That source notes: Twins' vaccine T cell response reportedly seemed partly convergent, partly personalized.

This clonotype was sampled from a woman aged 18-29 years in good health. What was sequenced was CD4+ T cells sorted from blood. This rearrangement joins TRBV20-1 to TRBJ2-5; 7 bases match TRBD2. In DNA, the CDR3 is TGCAGTTCAAAAAGGCTCGGTCTAGCGGCTCAAGAGACCCAGTACTTC. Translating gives CSSKRLGLAAQETQYF.